Each of the 22 T cell receptor beta chains below was sequenced from the same sample in a study of neurological immune-mediated disorders. Time point specified: longitudinal time-point 2. From the 5' RACE reads, TCRdb called clonotypes with MiXCR, one entry per CDR3 protein. The sample has more than 30,000 distinct CDR3 sequences, about 13% seen once. Sequenced: PBMCs. Receptors were obtained from a woman in her 40s in good health.

The rearrangement uses TRBV5-1 and TRBJ1-2, with a weak D call TRBD1 (5 bases). Germline CDR1 is SGHRS and CDR2 is YFSETQ. The V gene lost 5 bases and the J gene lost 10 bases, with 36 bases spanning the gap. The CDR3 sequence is 19 residues long. DNA of the CDR3: TGCGCCAGCAGTAATGGGCAGTGGGACGGCAAACCGCGATCGGAGGTCTACACCTTC. Translating gives CASSNGQWDGKPRSEVYTF.

This clonotype was counted at least ten times. J is TRBJ2-6 and V is TRBV24-1; D is unresolved. Trimming left V 4 bases short and J 0 bases short, with 3 bases between. Germline V CDR1 and CDR2: KGHDR, SFDVKD. The CDR3 covers 14 residues. CDR3 nucleotide sequence: TGTGCCACCAGTGAGAGCTCTGGGGCCAACGTCCTGACTTTC. Amino acid sequence: CATSESSGANVLTF.

Only a few counts were recorded for this clonotype. The chain carries TRBV29-1 and TRBJ2-3; D possibly corresponds to TRBD2 (5 bases). CDR1 is SQVTM, CDR2 ANQGSEA, per germline. Trimming removed 0 bases at V and 1 base at J, with 5 bases between. CDR3 length: 13 amino acids. CDR3 bases: TGCAGCGTTGAAGACGGGGGCACAGATACGCAGTATTTT. Encoded protein: CSVEDGGTDTQYF.

This clonotype occurred many times. The genes are TRBV4-3 and TRBJ2-1, with 9 bases identical to TRBD2. V trimming: 4 bases; J trimming: 10 bases; junction bases outside the gene matches: 5. Germline V gene data show CDR1 as LGHNA and CDR2 as YSLEER. The CDR3 loop spans 13 amino acids. The CDR3 bases are TGCGCCAGCAGCCCAACCCTAGCGGGGGAGCAGTTCTTC. It translates to CASSPTLAGEQFF.

This clonotype came up many times. The V gene is TRBV12-3 or TRBV12-4, the J gene TRBJ1-2; 8 nucleotides match TRBD1. The CDR3 sequence is 16 residues long. Trimming at V came to 1 base and at J to 4 bases, leaving 8 bases not matched to a gene. The CDR3 DNA reads TGTGCCAGCAGTTTAGGGCCGTGGGGGACAGGCTATGGCTACACCTTC. This encodes CASSLGPWGTGYGYTF.

This clonotype was seen at least ten times. The chain is built from TRBV20-1 and TRBJ2-7; weak D call: TRBD2 (5 bases). The CDR3 has 14 residues. V was clipped by 2 bases and J by 9 bases, with 20 bases between them. Germline V gene sequence: CDR1 DFQATT, CDR2 SNEGSKA (reference sequence). The CDR3 coding sequence is TGCAGTGCTAGAAAGGAATCGGGGATGAGTCGGCAGTACTTC. This gives the protein CSARKESGMSRQYF.

In its sample, this clonotype was seen many times. The chain links TRBV6-1 to TRBJ2-7; maybe TRBD1 (5 bases). Trimming took off 6 bases at V and 1 base at J, with 7 bases between the two ends. The CDR3 runs to 12 residues. The germline CDR1 and CDR2 sequences are MNHNS and SASEGT. CDR3 sequence reads: CASRDISYEQYF. The CDR3, as DNA: TGTGCCAGCAGGGACATTTCCTACGAGCAGTACTTC.

At least ten counts were recorded for this clonotype. The rearrangement uses TRBV29-1 and TRBJ1-2; D might be TRBD1 (5 bases). V was cut by 1 base and J by 5 bases, with 14 bases left in between. CDR3 length equals 14 residues. Germline V gene sequence: CDR1 SQVTM, CDR2 ANQGSEA. In nucleotides, the CDR3 is TGCAGCGTTGAAGTGTCGCCGGGGGGGTATGGCTACACCTTC. Translated: CSVEVSPGGYGYTF.

This clonotype was observed at least ten times. V and J are TRBV9 and TRBJ2-3; no clear D. Looked up from germline, CDR1 is SGDLS and CDR2 is YYNGEE. This CDR3 is 15 amino acids long. V lost 0 bases and J 4 bases, leaving 12 bases between the germline ends. CDR3 residues: CASSVAGVDPDTQYF. For the CDR3, the DNA is TGTGCCAGCAGCGTAGCTGGGGTAGACCCAGATACGCAGTATTTT.

Ten or more counts support this clonotype. This rearrangement joins TRBV9 to TRBJ2-3; 10 nucleotides align to TRBD2. CDR1 and CDR2 from the germline V gene are SGDLS and YYNGEE. The trim removed 3 bases at V and 3 bases at J, leaving 4 bases unmatched. The CDR3 totals 15 residues. CDR3: CASSGTSGATDTQYF. For the CDR3, the DNA is TGTGCCAGCAGCGGAACTAGCGGGGCAACAGATACGCAGTATTTT. Filled out from reference TRBV9 and TRBJ2-3, the complete variable domain reads DSGVTQTPKHLITATGQRVTLRCSPRSGDLSVYWYQQSLDQGLQFLIQYYNGEERAKGNILERFSAQQFPDLHSELNLSSLELGDSALYFCASSGTSGATDTQYFGPGTRLTVL.

The sample holds many counts of this clonotype. J is TRBJ2-3 and V is TRBV6-1; D gene unclear. The CDR3 loop spans 15 amino acids. The germline gives CDR1 MNHNS, CDR2 SASEGT. V lost 3 bases, J lost 0 bases, and 10 bases lay in between. In nucleotides, the CDR3 is TGTGCCAGCAGTGAGCCGTTTGGGAGCACAGATACGCAGTATTTT. Protein sequence: CASSEPFGSTDTQYF.

This clonotype was recorded at least ten times. The chain uses TRBV20-1 and TRBJ2-1; a weak D match, TRBD2 (6 bases). The germline gives CDR1 DFQATT, CDR2 SNEGSKA (reference sequence). Deletions cut 0 bases from V and 2 bases from J, with 14 bases between. This CDR3 is built from 16 residues. CDR3 coding DNA: TGCAGTGCTAGAGATTTCGGGGGAGTAACCTACAATGAGCAGTTCTTC. This encodes CSARDFGGVTYNEQFF.

This clonotype has ten or more counts. V usage is TRBV7-8 and J usage is TRBJ1-1; TRBD1 matches at 8 bases. The V and J ends lost 7 bases and 1 base, in that order; junction bases with no gene match: 5. CDR1 and CDR2 from the germline V gene are SGHVS and FQNEAQ. The CDR3 has 14 residues. CDR3 residues: CASNPGTGNTEAFF. CDR3 coding DNA: TGTGCCAGCAACCCGGGGACAGGGAACACTGAAGCTTTCTTT.

The gene calls are TRBV15 and TRBJ2-7, with a weak D call TRBD1 (6 bases). The germline V and J ends were trimmed by 0 bases and 6 bases, with 15 bases remaining between them. Germline values: CDR1 LNHNV, CDR2 YYDKDF (reference sequence). The length of the CDR3 is 15 residues. This CDR3 reads CATSRDHSRGGEQYF. CDR3 DNA: TGTGCCACCAGCAGAGATCATTCTAGAGGGGGCGAGCAGTACTTC. Variable domain in full (rest from reference TRBV15 and TRBJ2-7): DAMVIQNPRYQVTQFGKPVTLSCSQTLNHNVMYWYQQKSSQAPKLLFHYYDKDFNNEADTPDNFQSRRPNTSFCFLDIRSPGLGDTAMYLCATSRDHSRGGEQYFGPGTRLTVT.

A remark on this clonotype: One junction end does not reproduce the germline sequence, and a read error may be involved. The chain employs TRBV25-1 and TRBJ2-7; D uncertain. The germline gives CDR1 MGHDK, CDR2 SYGVNS. This CDR3 has 11 amino acids. The chain's CDR3 is CASSEAYEHYF. The CDR3 DNA sequence: TGTGCCAGCAGTGAAGCTTACGAGCATTACTTC.

This clonotype showed up many times. In nucleotides, the CDR3 is TGCAGTGCTAGGGGACCCGACTATGGCTACACCTTC. Translation gives CSARGPDYGYTF. The chain combines TRBV20-1 with TRBJ1-2; weak D call: TRBD1 (5 bases). CDR3 length equals 12 residues. CDR1 is DFQATT and CDR2 is SNEGSKA in the germline V gene (reference sequence). V was clipped by 3 bases and J by 3 bases, with 8 bases between them.

This clonotype has at least ten counts. The chain has TRBV4-3 and TRBJ2-7, with D maybe TRBD1 (6 bases). Trimming removed 0 bases from V and 2 bases from J, with 11 bases in between. Germline V gene sequence: CDR1 LGHNA, CDR2 YSLEER. The CDR3 loop spans 15 amino acids. Written as DNA, the CDR3 is TGCGCCAGCAGCCAAGACTATCAGGGGACCTACGAGCAGTACTTC. Protein sequence: CASSQDYQGTYEQYF.

This clonotype is medium-sized by share. The chain employs TRBV28 and TRBJ1-2; no reliable D call. Germline lookup yields CDR1 MDHEN and CDR2 SYDVKM. This CDR3 spans 13 amino acids. The V gene lost 5 bases and the J gene lost 6 bases, with 13 bases spanning the gap. The CDR3 loop is CASSAGVSNGYTF. The CDR3, as DNA: TGTGCCAGCAGTGCCGGCGTCTCGAATGGCTACACCTTC.

This clonotype has at least ten counts. The chain uses TRBV5-1 and TRBJ1-4, with a tentative D call TRBD1 (5 bases). V was clipped by 0 bases and J by 0 bases, with 6 bases between them. This CDR3 is built from 15 residues. Germline CDR1 is SGHRS and CDR2 is YFSETQ. The CDR3 DNA reads as TGCGCCAGCAGCTTGGGACAGTCAACTAATGAAAAACTGTTTTTT. Residues: CASSLGQSTNEKLFF.

This clonotype was counted many times. The rearrangement links TRBV20-1 to TRBJ2-2, with TRBD1 identical over 8 bases. Germline values: CDR1 DFQATT, CDR2 SNEGSKA (reference sequence). The CDR3 covers 12 residues. V was clipped by 3 bases and J by 6 bases; unmatched bases: 0. The CDR3 sequence is CSARTGAGELFF. The CDR3 DNA follows: TGCAGTGCTAGGACAGGGGCCGGGGAGCTGTTTTTT.

The sample holds many counts of this clonotype. The CDR3, as DNA: TGCAGTGCCCAGGGACAGGGAATCGACAATGAGCAGTTCTTC. This translates into CSAQGQGIDNEQFF. The genes are TRBV20-1 and TRBJ2-1; the match to TRBD1 covers 9 bases. Germline V gene lookup returns CDR1 DFQATT and CDR2 SNEGSKA (reference sequence). This CDR3 comprises 14 residues. Germline trimming cut 6 bases from V and 5 bases from J; bases unmatched to any gene: 8.

This clonotype was counted at least ten times. The chain is built from TRBV12-3 or TRBV12-4 and TRBJ2-2; D is ambiguous. Deletions cut 6 bases from V and 3 bases from J, with 17 bases between. The CDR3 extends over 16 amino acids. The chain's CDR3 is CASSLHLVEYTGELFF. The CDR3 nucleotides are TGTGCCAGCAGCCTTCATTTAGTGGAGTACACCGGGGAGCTGTTTTTT.